This TCR beta chain was identified during a study of neoadjuvant anti-PD-1 for oral cavity cancer. Measured with immunoSEQ multiplex PCR; TCRdb has only the in-frame clones, and not every one. Of approximately 7,400 clones in the sample, about 46% were seen once. Germline CDR1 SQVTM, CDR2 ANQGSEA. The V end was cut by 4 bases, the J end by 5 bases, with 11 bases between. There are 12 residues in the CDR3. Sequencing used tumor tissue, obtained before nivolumab (anti-PD-1) treatment. The TCR sequence derives from a person aged 35-80 years with oral cavity squamous cell carcinoma. This chain links TRBV29-1 with TRBJ2-5; weak D call: TRBD2 (6 bases). DNA of the CDR3: TGCAGCGTTGTGGTGGGGAGGGAGACCCAGTACTTC. Encoded protein: CSVVVGRETQYF.